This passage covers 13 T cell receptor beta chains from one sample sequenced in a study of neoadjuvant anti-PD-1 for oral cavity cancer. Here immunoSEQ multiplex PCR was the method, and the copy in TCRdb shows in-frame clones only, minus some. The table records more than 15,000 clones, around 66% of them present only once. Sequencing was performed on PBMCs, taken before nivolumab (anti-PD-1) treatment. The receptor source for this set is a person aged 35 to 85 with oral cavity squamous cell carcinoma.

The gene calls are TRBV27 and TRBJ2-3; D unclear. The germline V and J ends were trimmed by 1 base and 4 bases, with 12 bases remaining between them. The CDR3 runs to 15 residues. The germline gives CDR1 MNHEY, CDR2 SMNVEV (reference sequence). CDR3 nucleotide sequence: TGTGCCAGCAGTTTATTGAACCCTGGGGCAGATACGCAGTATTTT. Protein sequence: CASSLLNPGADTQYF.

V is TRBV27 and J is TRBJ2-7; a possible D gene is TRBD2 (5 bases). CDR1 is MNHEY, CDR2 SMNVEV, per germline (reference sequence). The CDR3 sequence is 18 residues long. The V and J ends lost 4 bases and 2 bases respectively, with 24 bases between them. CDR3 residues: CASSSRQFGTGSPYEQYF. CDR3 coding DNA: TGTGCCAGCAGTTCCCGGCAGTTTGGTACGGGATCCCCCTACGAGCAGTACTTC.

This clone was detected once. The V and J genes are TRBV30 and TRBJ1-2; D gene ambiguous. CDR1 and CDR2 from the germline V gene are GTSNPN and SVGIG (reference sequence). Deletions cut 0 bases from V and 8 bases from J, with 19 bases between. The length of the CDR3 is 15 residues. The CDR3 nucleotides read TGTGCCTGGAGTGTAGGGTCTATACCGGGAAAGGGCTACACCTTC. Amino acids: CAWSVGSIPGKGYTF.

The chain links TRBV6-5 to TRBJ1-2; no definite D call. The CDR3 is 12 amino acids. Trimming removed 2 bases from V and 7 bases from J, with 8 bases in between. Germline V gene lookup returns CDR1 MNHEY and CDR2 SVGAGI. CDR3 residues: CASSYGWGGYTF. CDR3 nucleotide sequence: TGTGCCAGCAGTTACGGTTGGGGTGGCTACACCTTC.

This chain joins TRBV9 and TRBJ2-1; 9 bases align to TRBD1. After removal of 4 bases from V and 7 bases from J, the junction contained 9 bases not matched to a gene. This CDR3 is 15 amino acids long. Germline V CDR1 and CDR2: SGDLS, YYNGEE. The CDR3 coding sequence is TGTGCCAGCAGCCCCCGGACAGGGGCAACTAATGAGCAGTTCTTC. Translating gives CASSPRTGATNEQFF.

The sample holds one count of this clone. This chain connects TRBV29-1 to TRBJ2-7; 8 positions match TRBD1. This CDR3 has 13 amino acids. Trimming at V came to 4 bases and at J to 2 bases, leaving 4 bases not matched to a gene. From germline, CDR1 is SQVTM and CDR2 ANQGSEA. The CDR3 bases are TGCAGCGTTGCTCCGACAGGGGCCTACGAGCAGTACTTC. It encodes CSVAPTGAYEQYF.

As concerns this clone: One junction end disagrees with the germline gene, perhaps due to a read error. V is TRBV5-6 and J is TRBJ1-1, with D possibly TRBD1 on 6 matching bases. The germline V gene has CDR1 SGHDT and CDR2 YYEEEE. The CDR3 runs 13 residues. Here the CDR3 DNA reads TGTGCCAGCAGCTGGGGGCAGAACAATGAAGCTTTCTTT. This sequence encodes CASSWGQNNEAFF.

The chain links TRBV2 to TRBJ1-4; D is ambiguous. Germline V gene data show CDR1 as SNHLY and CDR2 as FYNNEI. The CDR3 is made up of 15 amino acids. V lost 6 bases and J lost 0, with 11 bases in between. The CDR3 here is CASSQRRSTNEKLFF. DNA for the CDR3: TGTGCCAGCAGCCAACGGCGATCAACTAATGAAAAACTGTTTTTT.

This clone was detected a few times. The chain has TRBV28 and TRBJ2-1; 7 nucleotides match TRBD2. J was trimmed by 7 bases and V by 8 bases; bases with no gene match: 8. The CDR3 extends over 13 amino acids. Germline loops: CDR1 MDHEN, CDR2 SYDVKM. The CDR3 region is CASGAGDRNEQFF. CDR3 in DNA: TGTGCCAGCGGCGCGGGAGATAGAAATGAGCAGTTCTTC. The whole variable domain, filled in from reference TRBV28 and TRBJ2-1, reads DVKVTQSSRYLVKRTGEKVFLECVQDMDHENMFWYRQDPGLGLRLIYFSYDVKMKEKGDIPEGYSVSREKKERFSLILESASTNQTSMYLCASGAGDRNEQFFGPGTRLTVL.

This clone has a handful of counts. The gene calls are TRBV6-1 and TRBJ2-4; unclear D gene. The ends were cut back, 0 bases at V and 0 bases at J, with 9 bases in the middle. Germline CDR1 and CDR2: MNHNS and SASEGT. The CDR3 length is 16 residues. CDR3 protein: CASSEAANSAKNIQYF. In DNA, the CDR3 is TGTGCCAGCAGTGAAGCGGCTAACTCAGCCAAAAACATTCAGTACTTC.

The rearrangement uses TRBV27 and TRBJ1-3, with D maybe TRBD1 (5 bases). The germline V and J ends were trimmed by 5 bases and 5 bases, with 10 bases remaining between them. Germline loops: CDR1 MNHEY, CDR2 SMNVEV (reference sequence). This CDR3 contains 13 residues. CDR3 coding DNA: TGTGCCAGCAGTGCGGGACCCCGAAACACCATATATTTT. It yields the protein CASSAGPRNTIYF.

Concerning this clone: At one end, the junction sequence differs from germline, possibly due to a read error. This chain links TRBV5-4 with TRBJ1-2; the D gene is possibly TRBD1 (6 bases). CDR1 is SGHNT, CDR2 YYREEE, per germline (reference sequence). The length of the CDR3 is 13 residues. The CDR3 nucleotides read TGTGCCAGCAGCCCAGAGGTAGGACAGCCAGCCGCCTTC. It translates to CASSPEVGQPAAF.

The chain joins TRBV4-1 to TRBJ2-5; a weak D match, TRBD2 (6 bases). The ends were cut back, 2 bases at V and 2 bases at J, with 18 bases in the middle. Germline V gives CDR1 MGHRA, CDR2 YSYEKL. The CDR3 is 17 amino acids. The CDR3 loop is CASSQSLTGLKQETQYF. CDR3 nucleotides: TGCGCCAGCAGCCAATCACTCACGGGACTTAAACAAGAGACCCAGTACTTC.